This TCR beta chain was found in a study of blood T cell repertoires in COVID-19. Background on the study: Sources were T cells, B-cell-depleted T cells, or PBMCs; the material itself was cDNA or gDNA.

Trimming pared 2 bases from V and 12 bases from J, leaving 10 bases between. This CDR3 comprises 10 residues. Germline V CDR1 and CDR2: DFQATT, SNEGSKA (reference sequence). Only in-frame clones appear in the TCRdb table, and some are missing; sequencing was by immunoSEQ multiplex PCR. The table shows about 200,000 clones, with around 86% occurring only once. In assigning cohorts, the study relied on participant-reported clinical history. What was sequenced was PBMCs or T cells enriched from blood (not recorded which). The receptor was derived from a man between 40 and 49 years old with acute COVID-19. V usage is TRBV20-1 and J usage is TRBJ1-2; no clear D gene. The CDR3 DNA sequence: TGCAGTGCTAGACCTTTCGGTGACACCTTC. Its protein product is CSARPFGDTF.